Shown below are 8 T cell receptor beta chains from a single sample sequenced in a study. TCRdb ran MiXCR on the 5' RACE reads and lists one entry per CDR3 protein. There are 45,000 to 55,000 distinct CDR3 sequences in the sample; about 25% occur only once, and more than 3% lies in the top ten. Source material: tumor-infiltrating naive CD4+ T cells sorted from the breast tumor. Subset meaning: naive CD4+ T cells, CD4+CD45RA+CD25-. Source of these receptors: a female donor with breast cancer.

This CDR3 is CASSDRGPYGYTF. The CDR3 bases are TGTGCCAGTAGTGACAGGGGACCCTATGGCTACACCTTC. The rearrangement uses TRBV19 and TRBJ1-2, with TRBD1 identical over 8 bases. This CDR3 comprises 13 residues. Trimming removed 5 bases from V and 4 bases from J; junction bases left unmatched: 3. Per germline, CDR1 LNHDA and CDR2 SQIVND (reference sequence).

Only a few counts were recorded for this clonotype. The J gene is TRBJ1-2, the V gene TRBV5-1; D gene unclear. Trimming removed 0 bases at V and 8 bases at J, with 11 bases between. Germline values: CDR1 SGHRS, CDR2 YFSETQ. This CDR3 is 13 amino acids long. CDR3 in amino acids: CASSLELTGGYTF. The CDR3 DNA reads TGCGCCAGCAGCTTGGAGCTGACTGGAGGCTACACCTTC.

This clonotype was counted a few times. The J gene is TRBJ1-1, the V gene TRBV7-2; D might be TRBD1 (5 bases). The germline gives CDR1 SGHTA, CDR2 FQGNSA. Deletions cut 2 bases from V and 2 bases from J, with 9 bases between. This CDR3 has 14 residues. As DNA, the CDR3 is TGTGCCAGCAGCTTATCCGGGACCAACACTGAAGCTTTCTTT. It encodes CASSLSGTNTEAFF.

This chain links TRBV5-1 with TRBJ2-1; D unclear. CDR3 size: 13 residues. Germline-derived CDR1 and CDR2 are SGHRS and YFSETQ. The V end lost 4 bases, the J end lost 9 bases, and 14 bases lay between the germline ends. CDR3 bases: TGCGCCAGCAGCCGGACCCTAGTAAGTGAGCAGTTCTTC. Its protein product is CASSRTLVSEQFF. Full variable domain (outside the CDR3, taken from reference TRBV5-1 and TRBJ2-1): KAGVTQTPRYLIKTRGQQVTLSCSPISGHRSVSWYQQTPGQGLQFLFEYFSETQRNKGNFPGRFSGRQFSNSRSEMNVSTLELGDSALYLCASSRTLVSEQFFGPGTRLTVL.

The CDR3 DNA sequence: TGTGCCAGCAGCCCCTTAAAGGGGGCCGGCCATTTCTACGAGCAGTACTTC. It encodes CASSPLKGAGHFYEQYF. V and J are TRBV6-5 and TRBJ2-7, with TRBD1 matching over 7 bases. The germline V gene encodes CDR1 MNHEY and CDR2 SVGAGI. J was trimmed by 3 bases and V by 6 bases; bases with no gene match: 17. The CDR3 has 17 amino acids.

A few counts support this clonotype. The chain has TRBV5-1 and TRBJ1-1; D gene uncertain. The CDR3 runs 14 residues. CDR1 and CDR2 from the germline V gene are SGHRS and YFSETQ. V shed 0 bases and J shed 4 bases, with 10 bases lying between them. CDR3 amino acids: CASSLGTEGTEAFF. CDR3 nucleotide sequence: TGCGCCAGCAGCTTGGGAACGGAGGGCACTGAAGCTTTCTTT.

Notes on this clonotype: Relative to the germline gene, one junction end is altered; a read error may explain this. The gene calls are TRBV7-6 and TRBJ2-1; D gene ambiguous. Germline V gene sequence: CDR1 SGHVS, CDR2 FNYEAQ. This CDR3 spans 14 amino acids. This chain's CDR3 is CASSPSRSYSEQFF. CDR3 bases: TGTGCCAGCAGCCCGTCGAGATCCTACAGTGAGCAGTTCTTC.

The chain joins TRBV5-1 to TRBJ2-7; 9 bases are shared with TRBD2. This CDR3 region has 17 residues. After removal of 0 bases from V and 7 bases from J, the junction contained 14 bases not matched to a gene. Per germline, CDR1 SGHRS and CDR2 YFSETQ. Written as DNA, the CDR3 is TGCGCCAGCAGCTTGGACCCCCTTAGCGGGAGAGTGTGGGAGCAGTACTTC. Its protein product is CASSLDPLSGRVWEQYF.